Detailed here is one T cell receptor (beta chain). This sample was taken from a study of CD8 T cells in Susac syndrome. Germline assignment: CDR1 DFQATT and CDR2 SNEGSKA (reference sequence). The ends lost 3 bases at V and 7 bases at J; junction bases unmatched: 5. CDR3 length equals 12 residues. Random hexamers primed reverse transcription of about 0.45 to 1 ug RNA. TCRdb re-called the immunoSEQ multiplex PCR reads with MiXCR, one entry per CDR3 protein. Of under 200,000 distinct CDR3 sequences in the sample, around 94% were seen once. This chain joins TRBV20-1 and TRBJ2-5; 7 positions agree with TRBD2. Sequenced material: CD4+ T cells from PBMCs. The origin of this receptor is a human donor in good health. The CDR3 region has the DNA TGCAGTGCTAGTAGGCTAGCGGCGACCCAGTACTTC. It yields the protein CSASRLAATQYF.